A single sample gave rise to the 9 T cell receptor beta chains below, sequenced in a study of T cells in Graves' hyperthyroidism and ophthalmopathy. Amplification of TCR beta CDR3 regions used RNA as the template. First-round RT-PCR targeting the TCR CDR3 was performed with the HTBI primer set. TCRdb fed the multiplex PCR reads into MiXCR, producing one record per CDR3 protein. Among about half a million distinct CDR3 sequences listed, less than 25% were seen once. Sample: blood. These receptors all come from a woman aged 65 to 85 with Graves' ophthalmopathy.

The J gene is TRBJ2-7, the V gene TRBV7-9; D unclear. The CDR3 consists of 13 residues. From germline, CDR1 is SEHNR and CDR2 FQNEAQ (reference sequence). Trimming left V 8 bases short and J 0 bases short, with 11 bases between. The CDR3 protein is CASSKRSSYEQYF. The CDR3 nucleotides read TGTGCCAGCTCGAAGCGCAGCTCCTACGAGCAGTACTTC.

This clonotype was recorded at least ten times. V gene TRBV12-3 or TRBV12-4 combines with J gene TRBJ2-5; D might be TRBD1 or TRBD2, each matching 6 bases. V lost 7 bases to trimming and J lost 2 bases, with 17 bases between them. This CDR3 spans 15 amino acids. This CDR3 is CASILGGGRQETQYF. CDR3 bases: TGTGCCAGCATCCTGGGGGGCGGGCGGCAAGAGACCCAGTACTTC.

This clonotype was observed at least ten times. CDR3: CASESEGASLYNEQFF. The CDR3 DNA sequence: TGTGCCAGCGAGTCTGAGGGGGCCTCCCTCTACAATGAGCAGTTCTTC. The chain links TRBV12-3 or TRBV12-4 to TRBJ2-1, with 7 bases fitting TRBD1. The V segment lost 8 bases and the J segment 3 bases; nucleotides outside the gene matches: 13. This CDR3 is built from 16 residues.

This clonotype was detected many times. The CDR3 DNA reads TGCAGTGCCCTCACAGGTTTCCAATACGAGCAGTACTTC. This encodes CSALTGFQYEQYF. This rearrangement joins TRBV20-1 to TRBJ2-7; D possibly corresponds to TRBD1 (5 bases). Trimming took 6 bases from V and 4 from J, leaving 16 bases between them. CDR3 length equals 13 residues. Germline lookup yields CDR1 DFQATT and CDR2 SNEGSKA (reference sequence).

This clonotype was counted only a few times. This chain links TRBV30 with TRBJ1-2, with no clear D. V was shortened by 0 bases and J by 1 base, with 15 bases between the two germline ends. Germline values: CDR1 GTSNPN, CDR2 SVGIG (reference sequence). The CDR3 runs to 16 residues. The CDR3: CAWSVGPSTINYGYTF. CDR3 DNA sequence: TGTGCCTGGAGTGTAGGCCCTTCAACGATTAACTATGGCTACACCTTC.

There are a few counts of this clonotype. The chain links TRBV6-2 or TRBV6-3 to TRBJ2-1; D remains ambiguous. The CDR3 runs 14 residues. Germline loops: CDR1 MNHEY, CDR2 SVGEGT. The V and J ends lost 10 bases and 0 bases respectively, with 13 bases between them. The CDR3 loop is CAIRYRSSYNEQFF. The CDR3 DNA reads TGTGCCATCCGGTACCGGAGCTCCTACAATGAGCAGTTCTTC.

In its sample, this clonotype was seen many times. The V gene is TRBV28, the J gene TRBJ2-1; D unclear. The CDR3 contains 13 residues. Trimming shortened V by 10 bases and J by 3 bases, and 13 bases separated the two germline ends. Germline V gene sequence: CDR1 MDHEN, CDR2 SYDVKM. The DNA for the CDR3 is TGTGCCATCACGTCTAACAGCTACAATGAGCAGTTCTTC. It encodes CAITSNSYNEQFF.

This clonotype was counted a few times. The rearrangement joins TRBV27 to TRBJ2-7; TRBD2 might be the D (5 bases). Germline-derived CDR1 and CDR2 are MNHEY and SMNVEV (reference sequence). With 5 bases removed from V and 0 bases from J, the gap between germline ends came to 17 bases. The CDR3 runs 16 residues. CDR3 sequence: CASSPGIGLSSYEQYF. The CDR3 bases are TGTGCCAGCAGTCCCGGGATCGGGCTAAGCTCCTACGAGCAGTACTTC.

CDR3 DNA sequence: TGTGCCAGCAGCCCCCGGGCAGGGTCCTACAATGAGCAGTTCTTC. As protein: CASSPRAGSYNEQFF. V gene TRBV7-9 combines with J gene TRBJ2-1; perhaps TRBD1 as D (5 bases). Trimming removed 5 bases from V and 1 base from J, with 12 bases in between. From germline, CDR1 is SEHNR and CDR2 FQNEAQ (reference sequence). The CDR3 has 15 residues.